This record concerns one T cell receptor (beta chain) sequence. This entry is derived from a study of blood T cell repertoires in COVID-19. Background on the study: Researchers got acute and convalescent COVID-19 samples from the United States, Italy and Spain. T cells, B-cell-depleted T cells, or PBMCs provided the cDNA or gDNA that served as material.

The CDR3 covers 13 residues. The V end lost 6 bases, the J end lost 10 bases, and 17 bases lay between the germline ends. Original handling: Estimation of nucleated cell counts was performed using reference gene primer amplification. TCRdb's table, derived via immunoSEQ multiplex PCR, lists solely in-frame clones and lacks some. That table gives V, J and clone size, and the DNA gave D and trimming. The sample gives about 50,000 clones, about 85% of which show up once; 6.5% to 8.5% is in the top ten. This sequence joins TRBV12-3 or TRBV12-4 and TRBJ2-3, with D possibly being TRBD1 (6 bases). Sequencing used peripheral blood. The receptor's source is a man in his sixties or seventies with active COVID-19. The CDR3 DNA sequence: TGTGCCAGCAGCCTGGACAGCACGCAACCGCAGTATTTT. This sequence encodes CASSLDSTQPQYF.